The 7 T cell receptor beta chains reported below all come from one sample, sequenced in a study of cytomegalovirus exposure and HLA in healthy donors. Using immunoSEQ multiplex PCR, the repertoire was profiled, and TCRdb retains in-frame clones only, with some absent. The sample lists 250,000 or so clones, roughly 87% occurring once. Input material: PBMCs. The source is a man aged 18 to 30 in good health and CMV-seropositive.

The V call is TRBV7-8, the J call TRBJ1-2; D not resolved. The germline gives CDR1 SGHVS, CDR2 FQNEAQ. The ends were cut back, 1 base at V and 8 bases at J, with 11 bases in the middle. The CDR3 covers 13 residues. The CDR3 loop reads CASSLGGSRGYTF. CDR3 bases: TGTGCCAGCAGCTTAGGAGGCTCGCGCGGCTACACCTTC.

This CDR3 reads CASSTMTGFEAFF. CDR3 coding DNA: TGTGCCAGCAGCACGATGACAGGGTTCGAAGCTTTCTTT. The gene calls are TRBV27 and TRBJ1-1; 7 bases map to TRBD1. Losses at the gene ends were 6 bases for V and 8 bases for J; bases not matched to a gene: 9. Germline CDR1 and CDR2: MNHEY and SMNVEV (reference sequence). The CDR3 has 13 residues.

The rearrangement uses TRBV4-3 and TRBJ1-4, with 7 positions matching TRBD1. Trimming removed 1 base from V and 3 bases from J; junction bases left unmatched: 11. The CDR3 loop spans 18 amino acids. The germline V gene encodes CDR1 LGHNA and CDR2 YSLEER. This CDR3 is CASSQGDRVKGANEKLFF. The CDR3, as DNA: TGCGCCAGCAGCCAAGGCGACAGGGTGAAAGGAGCTAATGAAAAACTGTTTTTT.

CDR3: CASSQEDSGGDREGHEQYF. DNA for the CDR3: TGTGCCAGCAGCCAGGAAGATAGCGGGGGGGACAGGGAGGGGCACGAGCAGTACTTC. This chain links TRBV4-2 with TRBJ2-7; 11 bases match TRBD2. This CDR3 is built from 19 residues. CDR1 and CDR2 (germline): LGHNA, YNFKEQ. With 3 bases clipped from V and 5 bases from J, the junction kept 18 bases outside the gene matches.

This sequence joins TRBV30 and TRBJ2-7; maybe TRBD2 (6 bases). V gave up 7 bases and J gave up 6 bases, with 22 bases separating them. The CDR3 is 14 residues long. The germline gives CDR1 GTSNPN, CDR2 SVGIG (reference sequence). CDR3 nucleotides: TGTGCCTCCAGGGAGAGGGGACTGGAGGCCGAGCAGTACTTC. This sequence encodes CASRERGLEAEQYF.

This sequence joins TRBV5-6 and TRBJ1-2, with D perhaps matching TRBD1 (5 bases). Per germline, CDR1 SGHDT and CDR2 YYEEEE. This CDR3 is 14 amino acids long. V was trimmed by 5 bases and J by 2 bases, leaving 13 bases between them. CDR3 nucleotide sequence: TGTGCCAGCAGTTATGAGGCAGGGAACTATGGCTACACCTTC. Translating gives CASSYEAGNYGYTF.

The chain combines TRBV28 with TRBJ1-2; unclear D gene. This CDR3 comprises 12 residues. Germline V CDR1 and CDR2: MDHEN, SYDVKM. Trimming shortened V by 2 bases and J by 6 bases, and 7 bases separated the two germline ends. CDR3 region: CASSLLTHGYTF. CDR3 nucleotides: TGTGCCAGCAGTTTACTGACACATGGCTACACCTTC.